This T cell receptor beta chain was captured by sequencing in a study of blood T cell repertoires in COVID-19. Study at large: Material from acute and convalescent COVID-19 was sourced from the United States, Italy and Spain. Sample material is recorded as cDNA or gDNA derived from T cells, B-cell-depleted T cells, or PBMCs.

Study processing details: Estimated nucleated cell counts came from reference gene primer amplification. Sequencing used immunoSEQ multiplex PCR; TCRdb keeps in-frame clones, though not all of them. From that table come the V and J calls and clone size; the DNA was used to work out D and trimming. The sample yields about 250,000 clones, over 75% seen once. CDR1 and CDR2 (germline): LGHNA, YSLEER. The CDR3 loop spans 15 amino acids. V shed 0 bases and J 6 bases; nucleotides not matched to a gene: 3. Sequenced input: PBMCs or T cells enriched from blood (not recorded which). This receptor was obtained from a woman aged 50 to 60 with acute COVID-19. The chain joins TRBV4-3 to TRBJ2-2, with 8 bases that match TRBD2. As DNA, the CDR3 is TGCGCCAGCAGCCAAGAGGGACTAGTTCCCGGGGAGCTGTTTTTT. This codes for CASSQEGLVPGELFF.